The 8 T cell receptor beta chains below were found in one sample sequenced in a study of shared clonotypes between healthy human individuals. Libraries were prepared by immunoSEQ multiplex PCR; TCRdb keeps only in-frame clonotypes and omits some of them. The profile shows approximately 2,000,000 clones, 85% to 95% of them singletons. Sequencing used naive CD4+ T cells from PBMCs. Stated subset: CD45RA+ positively selected. The source of these receptors is a man between 18 and 35 years old in good health. Some clones in this sample may be carry-over from other donors' samples.

J is TRBJ2-1 and V is TRBV28; 7 bases fit TRBD2. Germline values: CDR1 MDHEN, CDR2 SYDVKM. After removal of 9 bases from V and 0 bases from J, the junction contained 8 bases not matched to a gene. This CDR3 is 15 amino acids long. The CDR3 here is CASLNGGSSYNEQFF. CDR3 DNA: TGTGCCAGTTTAAACGGGGGGAGCTCCTACAATGAGCAGTTCTTC.

The chain combines TRBV4-1 with TRBJ1-6; D uncertain. Germline V CDR1 and CDR2: MGHRA, YSYEKL. This CDR3 region has 19 residues. Trimming stripped 0 bases from V and 0 bases from J, with 15 bases between. The CDR3 is CASSQDFTRSSSYNSPLHF. CDR3 sequence (DNA): TGCGCCAGCAGCCAAGATTTCACCAGGTCGAGCTCCTATAATTCACCCCTCCACTTT.

This chain joins TRBV6-1 and TRBJ2-3, with D hard to call. The CDR3 runs to 12 residues. The germline V and J ends were trimmed by 4 bases and 6 bases, with 8 bases remaining between them. Germline CDR1 is MNHNS and CDR2 is SASEGT. This CDR3 is CASSAPLDTQYF. CDR3 in DNA: TGTGCCAGCAGTGCCCCGCTGGATACGCAGTATTTT.

V is TRBV11-2 and J is TRBJ2-2, with 7 bases aligning to TRBD1. This CDR3 is built from 15 residues. Germline CDR1 and CDR2: SGHAT and FQNNGV. V gave up 4 bases and J gave up 4 bases; unmatched junction bases: 6. The CDR3 sequence: CASSYGQEGTGELFF. The DNA of the CDR3 is TGTGCCAGCAGCTATGGACAGGAAGGCACCGGGGAGCTGTTTTTT.

The chain employs TRBV7-3 and TRBJ2-3; D is possibly TRBD2 (5 bases). Trimming removed 3 bases at V and 2 bases at J, with 9 bases between. Per germline, CDR1 SGHTA and CDR2 FQGTGA. CDR3 size: 14 residues. The CDR3 loop is CASSFYGVTDTQYF. The DNA of the CDR3 is TGTGCCAGCAGCTTCTACGGGGTCACAGATACGCAGTATTTT.

The chain carries TRBV11-2 and TRBJ2-1; D uncertain. The CDR3 runs to 15 residues. Per germline, CDR1 SGHAT and CDR2 FQNNGV. The V end was cut by 0 bases, the J end by 4 bases, with 10 bases between. The DNA of the CDR3 is TGTGCCAGCAGCTTAGATCTTAGGGTTTACAATGAGCAGTTCTTC. Its protein is CASSLDLRVYNEQFF. The entire variable domain, with the rest obtained from reference TRBV11-2 and TRBJ2-1, is as follows: EAGVAQSPRYKIIEKRQSVAFWCNPISGHATLYWYQQILGQGPKLLIQFQNNGVVDDSQLPKDRFSAERLKGVDSTLKIQPAKLEDSAVYLCASSLDLRVYNEQFFGPGTRLTVL.

The rearrangement uses TRBV7-2 and TRBJ1-4; 8 bases fit TRBD1. The ends lost 8 bases at V and 7 bases at J; junction bases unmatched: 6. Germline V gene lookup returns CDR1 SGHTA and CDR2 FQGNSA. This CDR3 has 13 residues. The CDR3 loop is CASQTGQGEKLFF. DNA of the CDR3: TGTGCCAGCCAGACAGGACAGGGTGAAAAACTGTTTTTT.

The rearrangement uses TRBV7-2 and TRBJ2-7; D is perhaps TRBD1 (6 bases). The CDR3 is made up of 15 amino acids. In germline, CDR1 is SGHTA, CDR2 FQGNSA. V dropped 5 bases and J dropped 2 bases, with 16 bases sitting between them. CDR3: CASSLNPRQAYEQYF. Written as DNA, the CDR3 is TGTGCCAGCAGCCTAAACCCCCGACAGGCCTACGAGCAGTACTTC.